This entry lists 10 T cell receptor beta chains sequenced from one sample in a study of blood T cell repertoires in COVID-19. Produced via immunoSEQ multiplex PCR; TCRdb's table is partial and in-frame only. The sample has 99,000 or so clones; 80% to 85% are singletons. The sequenced material came from peripheral blood. The receptors derive from a man between 70 and 80 years old with active or convalescent COVID-19.

This clone was seen once. J is TRBJ2-7 and V is TRBV5-4; TRBD1 matches 8 bases. This CDR3 region has 15 residues. The V segment lost 4 bases and the J segment 0 bases; nucleotides outside the gene matches: 6. Germline values: CDR1 SGHNT, CDR2 YYREEE (reference sequence). In DNA, the CDR3 is TGTGCCAGCAGCACGAGGACAGGGCTCTCCTACGAGCAGTACTTC. Residues: CASSTRTGLSYEQYF.

The chain recombines TRBV6-5 with TRBJ1-2; 8 bases align to TRBD1. The germline V gene has CDR1 MNHEY and CDR2 SVGAGI. The CDR3 has 15 amino acids. The J segment lost 7 bases and the V segment lost 6 bases, leaving 13 bases of the junction unmatched. The DNA of the CDR3 is TGTGCCAGCAGGAGGTCAGGGGGCAGTGGAGTTGGCTACACCTTC. Translated: CASRRSGGSGVGYTF.

This CDR3 reads CASSPLRDRNSGNTIYF. The CDR3, as DNA: TGTGCCAGCTCACCGCTCCGGGACAGGAACTCTGGAAACACCATATATTTT. The chain recombines TRBV18 with TRBJ1-3; 8 bases line up with TRBD1. The V gene's germline CDR1 is KGHSH and CDR2 LQKENI. V shed 3 bases and J 0 bases; nucleotides not matched to a gene: 7. CDR3 length: 17 amino acids.

The chain has TRBV5-6 and TRBJ2-3, with 9 positions matching TRBD2. V lost 0 bases to trimming and J lost 3 bases; unmatched junction nucleotides: 14. The CDR3 has 19 residues. The germline V gene encodes CDR1 SGHDT and CDR2 YYEEEE. CDR3 nucleotide sequence: TGTGCCAGCAGCTTGGGAGTAGCGTTGCGGGGGGGCTGGACAGATACGCAGTATTTT. This sequence encodes CASSLGVALRGGWTDTQYF.

The rearrangement joins TRBV7-9 to TRBJ2-7, with 8 bases fitting TRBD2. V lost 5 bases to trimming and J lost 2 bases; unmatched junction nucleotides: 5. Germline V CDR1 and CDR2: SEHNR, FQNEAQ (reference sequence). The CDR3 is made up of 14 amino acids. The CDR3 reads CASSREGGPYEQYF. CDR3 coding DNA: TGTGCCAGCAGCCGGGAGGGGGGTCCCTACGAGCAGTACTTC. Complete variable domain (other parts from reference TRBV7-9 and TRBJ2-7): DTGVSQNPRHKITKRGQNVTFRCDPISEHNRLYWYRQTLGQGPEFLTYFQNEAQLEKSRLLSDRFSAERPKGSFSTLEIQRTEQGDSAMYLCASSREGGPYEQYFGPGTRLTVT.

The V and J genes are TRBV5-4 and TRBJ2-5; 10 bases are a match to TRBD1. Germline-derived CDR1 and CDR2 are SGHNT and YYREEE (reference sequence). The CDR3 is 15 residues long. V was pared by 1 base and J by 5 bases, with 5 bases of the junction left unmatched. CDR3 loop: CASSLQDRGGETQYF. The CDR3 coding sequence is TGTGCCAGCAGCTTGCAGGACAGGGGGGGTGAGACCCAGTACTTC.

The chain combines TRBV6-5 with TRBJ2-2, with a possible D match to TRBD2 (6 bases). V was pared by 6 bases and J by 4 bases, with 12 bases between. The CDR3 runs 14 residues. Germline V gene data show CDR1 as MNHEY and CDR2 as SVGAGI. DNA for the CDR3: TGTGCCAGCAGACGCCTGGGGGGCACCGGGGAGCTGTTTTTT. Protein sequence: CASRRLGGTGELFF.

The V call is TRBV7-2, the J call TRBJ1-1; TRBD1 is a possible D gene (5 bases). Germline CDR1 SGHTA, CDR2 FQGNSA. Trimming pared 4 bases from V and 3 bases from J, leaving 12 bases between. The CDR3 covers 14 residues. CDR3 residues: CASSYRDSDTEAFF. The CDR3 DNA sequence: TGTGCCAGCAGCTACCGGGACTCAGACACTGAAGCTTTCTTT.

The J gene is TRBJ1-1, the V gene TRBV20-1, with D possibly matching TRBD1 (6 bases). The CDR3 is 11 residues long. V lost 0 bases and J 9 bases, leaving 8 bases between the germline ends. Germline lookup yields CDR1 DFQATT and CDR2 SNEGSKA (reference sequence). The CDR3 nucleotides read TGCAGTGCTAGAGACCAGGGGAAAGCTTTCTTT. Its protein is CSARDQGKAFF.

The rearrangement joins TRBV7-9 to TRBJ2-1; D not certain. CDR1 SEHNR and CDR2 FQNEAQ come from the germline V gene (reference sequence). The length of the CDR3 is 15 residues. V lost 8 bases and J 7 bases, leaving 21 bases between the germline ends. CDR3 residues: CASAVETLLWNEQFF. The CDR3, as DNA: TGTGCCAGCGCTGTGGAGACCCTCTTATGGAATGAGCAGTTCTTC.